The TCR beta chain under discussion was sequenced for a study of blood T cells in healthy people across ages (dated by TCRdb to about 2015). Broadly, across the study: Template switching captured roughly one uniquely barcoded TCR beta cDNA molecule per two T cells in model experiments. To track age-related changes in TCR beta repertoire diversity, the study relied on deep sequencing normalized with unique cDNA molecular identifiers. The donors were split into four age groups: young (average 16 years), middle-aged (roughly 39), aged (about 56) and long-lived (under 85). To avoid experimental bias, donors of different ages were spread randomly across the sequencing lanes. Two additional independent replicas of 1 million unique cDNA reads from the same blood draw were analyzed for two donors (one aged 18 to 29 and one aged 80 or older).

Findings and caveats that apply to the study as a whole: A strong correlation was found between observed TCR beta diversity and the percentage of naive T cells measured by flow cytometry. Compared with the aged group, the long-lived group had more naive CD4+ T cells, fewer expanded clones and increased TCR diversity, suggesting age selection. Total diversity estimates from one million sequenced T cells were considered lower bounds and underestimates. Observed TCR beta diversity per million T cells fell roughly linearly with age, and a significant reduction was already apparent by age around 40. Since profiling was done on bulk unsorted PBMCs, naive and antigen-experienced compartments could not be conclusively compared. The CMV infection status of donors was not known, potentially confounding age-related changes in expanded clonotypes.

Concerning this clonotype itself: This receptor's antigen is unknown. The junction differs from germline at one of its ends, possibly a read error.

To prepare the library, 5' RACE was applied. TCRdb names Illumina HiSeq 2500 as the instrument used. A second PCR of about 7 to 12 cycles was run with a J-beta primer mix and a sample-barcoded 5' primer. A unique molecular identifier was introduced onto each TCR beta cDNA molecule by a template-switch 5' adaptor carrying 12 random nucleotides. Each sample yielded at least 3 million CDR3-containing paired-end reads. First-strand cDNA was synthesized from all RNA with the Mint cDNA synthesis kit, primed by a TRBC-specific oligonucleotide. All cDNA was treated with uracil-DNA glycosylase and then went through a first 18-cycle PCR with the universal primers M1SS and BC2_uni_R. Concerning the study's data processing: For normalization, 1 million high-quality reads, each with a distinct molecular identifier, were randomly selected from each sample. Reads sharing molecular identifiers were discarded rather than binned into consensus sequences. MiTCR, with a Q25 quality threshold and the strictest error-elimination algorithm, was used for CDR3 identification, clonotype clustering and error correction. A nonparametric unseen species model with Euler transformation was used to estimate lower-bound total TCR beta diversity. The public reads were run again by TCRdb, first through fastp at Q25 and then through MiXCR, and only productive beta chains were kept. Entries are consolidated by CDR3 protein sequence, retaining the most common genes and DNA. V and J calls and clone size were set by TCRdb, not the authors. This sample has around 1.5 million distinct CDR3 sequences in its table, and roughly 32% of those were observed once. Of the sample, over 9% falls within the top ten clones.

Donors were 30 to 45 systemically healthy Caucasian individuals from Russia aged roughly 6 to 90 years. Each donor gave 8 to 10 milliliters of peripheral blood, drawn into EDTA-treated Vacutainer tubes. Ficoll-Paque density-gradient centrifugation was used to isolate PBMCs, with at least 7 million per sample. Trizol reagent was used to extract total RNA from PBMCs, with at least 6 micrograms per sample. The percentages of naive CD45RAhigh/CD27high T cells were determined by flow cytometry on a PBMC aliquot from every donor. According to the germline V gene, CDR1 reads LGHNA and CDR2 reads YNFKEQ. Spanning cysteine to phenylalanine, the CDR3 consists of 16 amino acids. Only the CDR3 DNA is retained, 48 bases long and in frame from the first base.

This sequence was found in a woman aged 25 to 39 in good health. The chain is encoded by TRBV4-2 joined to TRBJ2-5, with 9 bases in between that match TRBD2. The specimen sequenced was blood. At the DNA level, the sequence is TGTGCCAGCGGCCAAGATTTCCGCGGGAGGGCGGAGACCCAGTACTTC. Translated, it reads CASGQDFRGRAETQYF.